This T cell receptor (beta chain) stems from a study of cytomegalovirus exposure and HLA in healthy donors. The PCR was carried out with 60 Vbeta primers and 13 Jbeta primers. Profiling relied on immunoSEQ multiplex PCR, and the TCRdb table lists in-frame clones only, not all of them. The sample records about 160,000 clones, roughly two thirds being singletons. The source of this sequence is a woman between 25 and 40 years old in good health and CMV-seronegative. The sample comprised PBMCs.

CDR3 DNA sequence: TGTGCCAGACCGGGACAGGTGGGGTCCGGGGAGCTGTTTTTT. Translating gives CARPGQVGSGELFF. This chain joins TRBV19 and TRBJ2-2, with 8 bases identical to TRBD1. In germline, CDR1 is LNHDA, CDR2 SQIVND (reference sequence). J was trimmed by 6 bases and V by 9 bases; bases with no gene match: 9. The CDR3 totals 14 residues.